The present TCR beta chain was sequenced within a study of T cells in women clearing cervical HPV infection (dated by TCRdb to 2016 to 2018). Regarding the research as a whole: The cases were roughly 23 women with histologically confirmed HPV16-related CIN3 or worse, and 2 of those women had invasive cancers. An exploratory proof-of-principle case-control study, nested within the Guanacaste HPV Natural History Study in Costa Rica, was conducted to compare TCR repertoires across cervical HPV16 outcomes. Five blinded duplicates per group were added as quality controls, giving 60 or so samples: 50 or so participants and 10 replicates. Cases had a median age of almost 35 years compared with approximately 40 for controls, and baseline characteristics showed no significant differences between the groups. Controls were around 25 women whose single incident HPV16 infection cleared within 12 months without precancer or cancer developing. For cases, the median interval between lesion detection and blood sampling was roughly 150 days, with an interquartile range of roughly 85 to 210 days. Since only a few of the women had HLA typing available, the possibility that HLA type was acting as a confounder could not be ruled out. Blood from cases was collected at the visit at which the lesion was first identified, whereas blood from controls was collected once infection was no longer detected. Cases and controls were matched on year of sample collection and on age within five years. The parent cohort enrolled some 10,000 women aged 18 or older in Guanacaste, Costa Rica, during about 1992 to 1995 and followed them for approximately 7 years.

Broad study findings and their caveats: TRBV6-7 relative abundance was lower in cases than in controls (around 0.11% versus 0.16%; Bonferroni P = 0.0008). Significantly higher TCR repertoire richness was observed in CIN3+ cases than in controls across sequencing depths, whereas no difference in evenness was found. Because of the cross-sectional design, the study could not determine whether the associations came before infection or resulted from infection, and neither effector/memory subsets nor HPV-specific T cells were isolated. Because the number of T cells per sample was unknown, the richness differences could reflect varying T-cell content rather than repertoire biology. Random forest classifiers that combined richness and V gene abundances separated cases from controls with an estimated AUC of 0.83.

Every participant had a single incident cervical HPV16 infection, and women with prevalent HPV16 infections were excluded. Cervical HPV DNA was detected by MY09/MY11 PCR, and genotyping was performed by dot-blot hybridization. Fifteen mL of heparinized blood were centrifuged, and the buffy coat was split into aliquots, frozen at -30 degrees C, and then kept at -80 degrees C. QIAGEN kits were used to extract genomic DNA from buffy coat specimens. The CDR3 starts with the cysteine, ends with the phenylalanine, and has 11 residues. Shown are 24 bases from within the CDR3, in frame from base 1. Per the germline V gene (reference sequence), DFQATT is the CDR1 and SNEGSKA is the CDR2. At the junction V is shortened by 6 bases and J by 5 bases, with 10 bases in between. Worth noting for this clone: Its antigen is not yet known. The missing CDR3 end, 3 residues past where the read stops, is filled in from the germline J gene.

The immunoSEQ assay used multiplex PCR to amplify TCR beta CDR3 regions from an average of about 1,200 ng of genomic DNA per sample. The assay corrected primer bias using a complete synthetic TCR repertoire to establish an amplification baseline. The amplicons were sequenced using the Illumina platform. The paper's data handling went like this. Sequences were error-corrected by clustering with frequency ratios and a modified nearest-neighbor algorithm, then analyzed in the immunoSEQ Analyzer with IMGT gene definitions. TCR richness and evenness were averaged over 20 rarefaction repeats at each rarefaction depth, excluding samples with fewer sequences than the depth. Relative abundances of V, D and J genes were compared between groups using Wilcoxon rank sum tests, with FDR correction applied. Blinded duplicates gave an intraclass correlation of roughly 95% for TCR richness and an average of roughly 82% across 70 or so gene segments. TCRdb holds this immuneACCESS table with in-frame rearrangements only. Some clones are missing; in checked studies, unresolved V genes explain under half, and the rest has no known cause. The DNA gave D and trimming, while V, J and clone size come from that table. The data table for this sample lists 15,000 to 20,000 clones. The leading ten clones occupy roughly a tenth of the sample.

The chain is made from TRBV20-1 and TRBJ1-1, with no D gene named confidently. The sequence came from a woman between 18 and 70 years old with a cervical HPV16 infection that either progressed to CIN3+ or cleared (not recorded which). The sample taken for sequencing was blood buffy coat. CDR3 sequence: CSAPTFTEAFF. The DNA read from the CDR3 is TGCAGTGCCCCGACTTTTACTGAA.